One sample yielded the 29 T cell receptor beta chains listed below, sequenced in a study of control samples from healthy donors and cancer patients. Sequencing used immunoSEQ multiplex PCR; TCRdb keeps in-frame clones, though not all of them. There are around 180,000 clones in the sample; just over 85% occur only once, and roughly 5% lies in the top ten. Sequencing input: blood. All receptors derive from a woman aged 30 to 39 in good health.

The genes are TRBV18 and TRBJ2-5, with a tentative D call TRBD2 (5 bases). This CDR3 spans 13 amino acids. Germline CDR1 KGHSH, CDR2 LQKENI. V shed 0 bases and J shed 4 bases, with 6 bases lying between them. CDR3 loop: CASSPPSGETQYF. The CDR3 DNA sequence: TGTGCCAGCTCACCACCAAGCGGAGAGACCCAGTACTTC.

The chain links TRBV4-1 to TRBJ1-3, with 7 bases that match TRBD1. CDR3 length: 14 amino acids. CDR1 is MGHRA, CDR2 YSYEKL, per germline. V dropped 5 bases and J dropped 8; count of bases not matched to a gene: 9. CDR3 bases: TGCGCCAGCAGCAGTAGGAGGGGGCCGGACACCATATATTTT. Translation: CASSSRRGPDTIYF.

The chain is built from TRBV2 and TRBJ1-3, with no clear D. Germline CDR1 and CDR2: SNHLY and FYNNEI. V dropped 6 bases and J dropped 0 bases, with 6 bases sitting between them. This CDR3 has 13 amino acids. In DNA form, the CDR3 reads TGTGCCAGCAGGGGGTCCTCTGGAAACACCATATATTTT. Its translation is CASRGSSGNTIYF.

The V and J genes are TRBV19 and TRBJ1-5; 8 nucleotides match TRBD1. CDR1 LNHDA and CDR2 SQIVND come from the germline V gene (reference sequence). The CDR3 is made up of 14 amino acids. After removal of 5 bases from V and 2 bases from J, the junction contained 2 bases not matched to a gene. The CDR3 DNA follows: TGTGCCAGTAGTGCACAGGGGGGCAATCAGCCCCAGCATTTT. This gives the protein CASSAQGGNQPQHF.

J is TRBJ1-1 and V is TRBV2; 8 positions match TRBD1. Germline CDR1 is SNHLY and CDR2 is FYNNEI. V lost 6 bases, J lost 5 bases, and 5 bases stayed unmatched. The CDR3 length is 13 residues. The CDR3 DNA sequence: TGTGCCAGCAGCTTACAGGGGGGGACTGAAGCTTTCTTT. Its protein product is CASSLQGGTEAFF.

CDR3 sequence reads: CASSIGRGRREKLFF. In DNA, the CDR3 is TGTGCCAGTAGTATAGGCAGGGGGCGCCGTGAAAAACTGTTTTTT. The chain joins TRBV19 to TRBJ1-4, with 8 bases aligning to TRBD1. The germline V gene encodes CDR1 LNHDA and CDR2 SQIVND (reference sequence). The junction had 5 bases not matched to a gene; V was cut back by 1 base and J by 7 bases. The CDR3 is 15 amino acids.

This clone appeared a single time. The V call is TRBV2, the J call TRBJ1-1, with D unresolved. Germline loops: CDR1 SNHLY, CDR2 FYNNEI. The CDR3 has 16 residues. V dropped 6 bases and J dropped 3 bases, with 20 bases sitting between them. The CDR3 loop is CASRGETRRSDTEAFF. CDR3 in DNA: TGTGCCAGCAGGGGAGAGACTCGTCGATCAGACACTGAAGCTTTCTTT.

With respect to this clone: The sample holds other DNA sequences that translate to the same CDR3. This chain links TRBV6-2 or TRBV6-3 with TRBJ2-7; the D is unclear. Trimming pared 2 bases from V and 4 bases from J, leaving 6 bases between. The germline gives CDR1 MNHEY, CDR2 SVGEGT. This CDR3 comprises 12 residues. The CDR3 region is CASSYAGYEQYV. The CDR3 region has the DNA TGTGCCAGCAGTTACGCCGGTTACGAGCAGTACGTC.

V is TRBV7-9 and J is TRBJ1-6; D gene ambiguous. The length of the CDR3 is 13 residues. Deletions cut 3 bases from V and 12 bases from J, with 12 bases between. Per germline, CDR1 SEHNR and CDR2 FQNEAQ (reference sequence). CDR3 in amino acids: CASSFTLSLPLHF. CDR3 coding DNA: TGTGCCAGCAGCTTTACCTTATCACTACCCCTCCACTTT.

The genes are TRBV6-5 and TRBJ1-2, with D possibly matching TRBD1 (5 bases). From germline, CDR1 is MNHEY and CDR2 SVGAGI. The CDR3 is 13 residues long. The V gene lost 7 bases and the J gene lost 2 bases, with 11 bases spanning the gap. This CDR3 is CASTSQENYGYTF. CDR3 DNA: TGTGCCAGCACCTCACAGGAGAACTATGGCTACACCTTC.

CDR3 in amino acids: CASSASTATYEQYF. CDR3 bases: TGTGCCAGCAGCGCCTCGACAGCAACCTACGAGCAGTACTTC. V gene TRBV9 combines with J gene TRBJ2-7, with D tentatively TRBD1 (5 bases). The CDR3 length is 14 residues. From germline, CDR1 is SGDLS and CDR2 YYNGEE. V lost 3 bases, J lost 2 bases, and 12 bases lay in between.

The chain links TRBV29-1 to TRBJ1-3, with no clear D. The ends were cut back, 1 base at V and 5 bases at J, with 9 bases in the middle. CDR1 SQVTM and CDR2 ANQGSEA come from the germline V gene. The CDR3 loop spans 13 amino acids. The CDR3 DNA is TGCAGCGTTGAAGCGACGCTTAGAAACACCATATATTTT. Its protein product is CSVEATLRNTIYF.

This clone was counted a single time. The chain joins TRBV5-5 to TRBJ2-3, with 7 bases lining up with TRBD1. V gave up 0 bases and J gave up 6 bases; unmatched junction bases: 1. Per germline, CDR1 SGHKS and CDR2 YYEKEE (reference sequence). The CDR3 extends over 13 amino acids. CDR3 sequence reads: CASSLARGDTQYF. CDR3 DNA: TGTGCCAGCAGCTTGGCCAGGGGGGATACGCAGTATTTT.

This clone was observed a single time. The chain employs TRBV5-1 and TRBJ2-3; 9 bases are a match to TRBD2. This CDR3 has 15 amino acids. Germline CDR1 reads SGHRS; CDR2 reads YFSETQ. V trimming: 4 bases; J trimming: 1 base; junction bases outside the gene matches: 4. The CDR3 protein is CASSDLAGGTDTQYF. The CDR3 bases are TGCGCCAGCAGCGACTTAGCGGGAGGCACAGATACGCAGTATTTT.

This clone was counted a single time. The V call is TRBV11-3, the J call TRBJ1-1; D unresolved. The CDR3 length is 13 residues. Trimming pared 0 bases from V and 3 bases from J, leaving 5 bases between. Germline values: CDR1 SGHNT, CDR2 YENEEA. Written as DNA, the CDR3 is TGTGCCAGCAGCTTAGAGGCCGACACTGAAGCTTTCTTT. Protein product: CASSLEADTEAFF.

V is TRBV5-5 and J is TRBJ1-2, with unresolved D. The length of the CDR3 is 12 residues. Germline V CDR1 and CDR2: SGHKS, YYEKEE (reference sequence). V was cut by 4 bases and J by 4 bases, with 8 bases left in between. This CDR3 reads CASSPAGYGYTF. CDR3 coding DNA: TGTGCCAGCAGCCCCGCAGGCTATGGCTACACCTTC.

Only one count was recorded for this clone. This chain uses TRBV18 with TRBJ2-1; 8 bases agree with TRBD1. CDR1 is KGHSH, CDR2 LQKENI, per germline. Germline trimming cut 6 bases from V and 7 bases from J; bases unmatched to any gene: 2. This CDR3 has 12 residues. The CDR3: CASSDRVNEQFF. CDR3 in DNA: TGTGCCAGCTCGGACAGGGTGAATGAGCAGTTCTTC.

The DNA of the CDR3 is TGTGCCAGCAGTTGGACAGGGGGCGTTCAGCCCCAGCATTTT. Its protein product is CASSWTGGVQPQHF. V gene TRBV2 combines with J gene TRBJ1-5, with 11 bases lining up with TRBD1. The V segment lost 5 bases and the J segment 6 bases; nucleotides outside the gene matches: 3. The CDR3 contains 14 residues. Germline lookup yields CDR1 SNHLY and CDR2 FYNNEI.

This chain links TRBV11-3 with TRBJ2-3; D is uncertain. Trimming left V 5 bases short and J 3 bases short, with 6 bases between. CDR1 is SGHNT and CDR2 is YENEEA in the germline V gene. The length of the CDR3 is 12 residues. The CDR3, as DNA: TGTGCCAGCAGCCTCGATACAGATACGCAGTATTTT. It translates to CASSLDTDTQYF.

This chain links TRBV13 with TRBJ2-5, with D possibly being TRBD1 (5 bases). The CDR3 runs 17 residues. The V gene lost 4 bases and the J gene lost 7 bases, with 25 bases spanning the gap. Germline V gives CDR1 PRHDT, CDR2 FYEKMQ (reference sequence). CDR3 nucleotide sequence: TGTGCCAGCAGCTCCTCAACAGGACACCTTCTCTGGCGGACCCAGTACTTC. This encodes CASSSSTGHLLWRTQYF.

This chain links TRBV7-9 with TRBJ1-2; D gene ambiguous. V lost 1 base and J lost 4, with 4 bases in between. This CDR3 comprises 12 residues. Per the germline V gene, CDR1 is SEHNR and CDR2 is FQNEAQ (reference sequence). The CDR3 loop reads CASSLGLYGYTF. The CDR3 coding sequence is TGTGCCAGCAGCTTAGGTCTCTATGGCTACACCTTC.

This chain joins TRBV29-1 and TRBJ2-1, with 8 bases that match TRBD1. Germline trimming cut 2 bases from V and 6 bases from J; bases unmatched to any gene: 12. This CDR3 spans 16 amino acids. Germline V gene data show CDR1 as SQVTM and CDR2 as ANQGSEA. CDR3 protein: CSVESPGQGNVNEQFF. The CDR3, as DNA: TGCAGCGTTGAATCCCCCGGACAGGGTAATGTCAATGAGCAGTTCTTC.

The rearrangement uses TRBV19 and TRBJ1-3; D ambiguous. From germline, CDR1 is LNHDA and CDR2 SQIVND (reference sequence). V was cut by 5 bases and J by 15 bases, with 20 bases left in between. CDR3 size: 13 residues. The CDR3 is CASSVTRSGSAYF. DNA for the CDR3: TGTGCCAGTAGTGTAACCCGCAGCGGGTCTGCATATTTT. The variable domain in full, with the rest retrieved from reference TRBV19 and TRBJ1-3, is DGGITQSPKYLFRKEGQNVTLSCEQNLNHDAMYWYRQDPGQGLRLIYYSQIVNDFQKGDIAEGYSVSREKKESFPLTVTSAQKNPTAFYLCASSVTRSGSAYFGEGSWLTVV.

The CDR3 region is CASSLGGQGAGYTF. CDR3 nucleotides: TGTGCCAGCAGCTTAGGAGGACAGGGGGCTGGCTACACCTTC. The chain is built from TRBV7-9 and TRBJ1-2; TRBD1 matches at 11 bases. CDR1 is SEHNR, CDR2 FQNEAQ, per germline (reference sequence). J gave up 7 bases and V 1 base, and 2 bases lay outside the gene matches. The CDR3 length is 14 residues.

This sequence joins TRBV5-1 and TRBJ2-2, with a tentative D call TRBD2 (5 bases). The CDR3 length is 15 residues. Germline CDR1 reads SGHRS; CDR2 reads YFSETQ. The ends were cut back, 4 bases at V and 4 bases at J, with 14 bases in the middle. In DNA form, the CDR3 reads TGCGCCAGCAGCATAACTAGTTTGGGCACCGGGGAGCTGTTTTTT. Its translation: CASSITSLGTGELFF. The whole variable domain, filled in from reference TRBV5-1 and TRBJ2-2, reads KAGVTQTPRYLIKTRGQQVTLSCSPISGHRSVSWYQQTPGQGLQFLFEYFSETQRNKGNFPGRFSGRQFSNSRSEMNVSTLELGDSALYLCASSITSLGTGELFFGEGSRLTVL.

The rearrangement uses TRBV15 and TRBJ2-7; tentatively, D is TRBD2 (5 bases). Germline V gives CDR1 LNHNV, CDR2 YYDKDF (reference sequence). This CDR3 has 16 amino acids. V dropped 1 base and J dropped 5 bases, with 18 bases sitting between them. CDR3 residues: CATSRARDPQRDEQYF. CDR3 sequence (DNA): TGTGCCACCAGCAGAGCCCGGGATCCACAGAGAGACGAGCAGTACTTC.

The chain employs TRBV5-4 and TRBJ2-7; perhaps D is TRBD1 or TRBD2 (6 bases each). Germline V gene data show CDR1 as SGHNT and CDR2 as YYREEE (reference sequence). The V and J ends lost 0 bases and 9 bases respectively, with 10 bases between them. This CDR3 contains 12 residues. Here the CDR3 DNA reads TGTGCCAGCAGCTTGGTAGGGGGAGGGCAGTACTTC. Translation: CASSLVGGGQYF.

This rearrangement joins TRBV18 to TRBJ2-7; 10 bases are shared with TRBD2. Germline values: CDR1 KGHSH, CDR2 LQKENI. The ends lost 3 bases at V and 4 bases at J; junction bases unmatched: 15. The CDR3 consists of 18 residues. The CDR3, as DNA: TGTGCCAGCTCACCCGGGGGGACAACTAGCGGGACGACATACGAGCAGTACTTC. It yields the protein CASSPGGTTSGTTYEQYF.

The rearrangement joins TRBV7-9 to TRBJ2-2, with TRBD1 matching over 10 bases. The trim removed 5 bases at V and 8 bases at J, leaving 5 bases unmatched. Germline CDR1 and CDR2: SEHNR and FQNEAQ (reference sequence). This CDR3 is 14 amino acids long. CDR3 protein: CASSPDRGSGELFF. As DNA, the CDR3 is TGTGCCAGCAGCCCGGACAGGGGGTCTGGGGAGCTGTTTTTT.